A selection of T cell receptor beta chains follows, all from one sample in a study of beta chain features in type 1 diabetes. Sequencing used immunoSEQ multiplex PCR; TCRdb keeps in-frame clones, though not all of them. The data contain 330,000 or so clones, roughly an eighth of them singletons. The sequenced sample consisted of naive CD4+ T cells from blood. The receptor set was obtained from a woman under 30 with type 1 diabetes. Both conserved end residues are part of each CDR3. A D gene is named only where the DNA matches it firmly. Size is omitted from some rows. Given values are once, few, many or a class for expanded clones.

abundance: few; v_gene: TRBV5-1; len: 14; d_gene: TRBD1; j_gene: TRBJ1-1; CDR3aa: CASSLEGANTEAFF; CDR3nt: TGCGCCAGCAGCTTGGAGGGGGCGAACACTGAAGCTTTCTTT
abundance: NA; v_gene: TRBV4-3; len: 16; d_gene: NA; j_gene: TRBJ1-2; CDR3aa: CASSLQDKGHGYGYTF; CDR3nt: TGCGCCAGCAGCCTCCAGGACAAGGGGCATGGCTATGGCTACACCTTC
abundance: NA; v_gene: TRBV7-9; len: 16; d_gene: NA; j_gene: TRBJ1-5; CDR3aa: CASSVGRQSSNQPQHF; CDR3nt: TGTGCCAGCAGCGTTGGGCGACAGAGCTCCAATCAGCCCCAGCATTTT
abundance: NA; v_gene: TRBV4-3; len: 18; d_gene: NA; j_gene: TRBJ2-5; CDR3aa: CASSQDGWAARPQETQYF; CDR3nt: TGCGCCAGCAGCCAAGATGGGTGGGCCGCCAGACCCCAAGAGACCCAGTACTTC
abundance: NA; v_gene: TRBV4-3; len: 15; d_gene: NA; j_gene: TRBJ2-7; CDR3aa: CASSQELGGAGEQYF; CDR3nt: TGCGCCAGCAGCCAAGAGTTGGGGGGGGCGGGCGAGCAGTACTTC
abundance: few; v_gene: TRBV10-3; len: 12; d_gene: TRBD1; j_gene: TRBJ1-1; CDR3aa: CATGQMNTEAFF; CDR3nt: TGTGCCACGGGACAGATGAACACTGAAGCTTTCTTT
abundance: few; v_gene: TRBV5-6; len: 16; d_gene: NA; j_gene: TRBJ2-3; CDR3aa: CASSLVLASGTDTQYF; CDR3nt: TGTGCCAGCAGCTTGGTGCTGGCCAGTGGCACAGATACGCAGTATTTT
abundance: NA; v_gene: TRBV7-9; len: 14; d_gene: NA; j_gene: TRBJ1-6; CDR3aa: CASTLEEGQSPLHF; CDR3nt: TGTGCCAGCACCTTAGAGGAGGGGCAATCACCCCTCCACTTT
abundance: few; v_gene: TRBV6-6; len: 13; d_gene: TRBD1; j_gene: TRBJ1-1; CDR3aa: CASSDLTGAEAFF; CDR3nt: TGTGCCAGCAGCGACCTGACAGGGGCGGAAGCTTTCTTT
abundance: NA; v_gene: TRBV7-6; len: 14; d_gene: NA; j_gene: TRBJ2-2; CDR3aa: CASSVQGTDGELFF; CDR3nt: TGTGCCAGCAGCGTACAGGGCACGGACGGGGAGCTGTTTTTT
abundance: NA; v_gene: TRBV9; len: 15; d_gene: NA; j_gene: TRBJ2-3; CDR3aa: CASSAGPPGADTQYF; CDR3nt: TGTGCCAGCAGCGCCGGCCCCCCCGGAGCAGATACGCAGTATTTT
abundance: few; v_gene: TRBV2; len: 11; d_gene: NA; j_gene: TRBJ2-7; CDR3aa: CASTSRLEQYF; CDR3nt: TGTGCCAGTACTAGCCGTCTCGAGCAGTACTTC
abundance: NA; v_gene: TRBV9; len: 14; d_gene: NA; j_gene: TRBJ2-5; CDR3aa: CASSSSRGQETQYF; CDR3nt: TGTGCCAGCAGCTCCTCCAGGGGCCAAGAGACCCAGTACTTC
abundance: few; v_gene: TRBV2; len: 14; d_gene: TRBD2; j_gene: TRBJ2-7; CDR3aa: CASSLAGEVAEQYF; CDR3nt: TGTGCCAGCAGTCTAGCGGGAGAGGTGGCCGAGCAGTACTTC
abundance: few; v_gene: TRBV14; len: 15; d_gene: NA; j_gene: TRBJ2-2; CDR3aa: CASSINGRDSGELFF; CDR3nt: TGTGCCAGCAGCATAAATGGCAGGGACTCCGGGGAGCTGTTTTTT
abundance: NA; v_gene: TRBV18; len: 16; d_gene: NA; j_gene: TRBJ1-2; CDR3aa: CASSPNPGATNYGYTF; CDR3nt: TGTGCCAGCTCACCGAATCCAGGGGCGACTAACTATGGCTACACCTTC
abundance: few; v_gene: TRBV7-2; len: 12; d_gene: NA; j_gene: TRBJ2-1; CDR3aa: CASSLQTAGQFF; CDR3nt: TGTGCCAGCAGCTTACAAACAGCGGGTCAGTTCTTC
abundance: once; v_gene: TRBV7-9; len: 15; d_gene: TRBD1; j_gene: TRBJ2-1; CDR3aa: CASSPGQGAANEQFF; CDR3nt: TGTGCCAGCAGCCCTGGACAGGGGGCAGCCAATGAGCAGTTCTTC
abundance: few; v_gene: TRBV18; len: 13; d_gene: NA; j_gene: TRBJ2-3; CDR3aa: CASSPLRSDTQYF; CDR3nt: TGTGCCAGCTCACCACTGCGGTCAGATACGCAGTATTTT
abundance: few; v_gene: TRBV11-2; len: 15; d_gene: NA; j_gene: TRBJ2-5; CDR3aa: CASSATPSTAETQYF; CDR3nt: TGTGCCAGCAGCGCCACTCCTAGTACGGCAGAGACCCAGTACTTC
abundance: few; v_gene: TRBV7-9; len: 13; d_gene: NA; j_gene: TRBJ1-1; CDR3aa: CASSFSPNTEAFF; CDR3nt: TGTGCCAGCAGCTTTAGTCCGAACACTGAAGCTTTCTTT
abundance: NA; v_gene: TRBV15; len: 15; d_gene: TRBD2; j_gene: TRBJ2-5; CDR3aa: CATSAGLGGDETQYF; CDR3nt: TGTGCCACCAGCGCGGGACTAGGGGGTGATGAGACCCAGTACTTC
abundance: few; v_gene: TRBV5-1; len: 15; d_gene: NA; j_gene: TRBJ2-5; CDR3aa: CASRLSLTGSETQYF; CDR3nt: TGCGCCAGCAGGTTGTCCCTAACGGGGAGCGAGACCCAGTACTTC
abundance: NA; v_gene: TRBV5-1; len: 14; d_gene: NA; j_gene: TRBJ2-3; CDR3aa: CASSSGQLTDTQYF; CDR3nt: TGCGCCAGCAGCTCAGGACAGCTCACAGATACGCAGTATTTT
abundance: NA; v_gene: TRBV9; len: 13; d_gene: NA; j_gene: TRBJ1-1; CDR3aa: CASSRTGPTEAFF; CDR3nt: TGTGCCAGCAGCAGAACAGGGCCCACTGAAGCTTTCTTT
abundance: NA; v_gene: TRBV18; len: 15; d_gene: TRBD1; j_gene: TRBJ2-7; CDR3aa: CASSPGQGTVGEQYF; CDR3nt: TGTGCCAGCTCACCAGGACAGGGGACGGTCGGCGAGCAGTACTTC
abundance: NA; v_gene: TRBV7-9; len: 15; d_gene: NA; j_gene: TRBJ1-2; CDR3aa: CASSSTGSANYGYTF; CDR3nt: TGTGCCAGCAGCTCGACAGGCTCAGCTAACTATGGCTACACCTTC
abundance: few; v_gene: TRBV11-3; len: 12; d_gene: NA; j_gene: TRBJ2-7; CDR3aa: CASSTGPYEQYF; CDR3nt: TGTGCCAGCAGCACAGGGCCCTACGAGCAGTACTTC
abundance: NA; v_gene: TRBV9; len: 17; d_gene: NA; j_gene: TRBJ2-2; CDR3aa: CASSSPGLGGDTGELFF; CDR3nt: TGTGCCAGCAGCTCTCCCGGACTAGGGGGGGACACCGGGGAGCTGTTTTTT
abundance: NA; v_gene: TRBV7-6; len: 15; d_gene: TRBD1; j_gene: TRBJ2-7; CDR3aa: CASSLGTGGPYEQYF; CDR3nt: TGTGCCAGCAGCTTAGGGACAGGGGGCCCCTACGAGCAGTACTTC
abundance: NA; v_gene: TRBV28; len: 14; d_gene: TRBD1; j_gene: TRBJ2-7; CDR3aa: CASLTGTGQYEQYF; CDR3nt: TGTGCCAGCTTAACCGGGACAGGTCAATACGAGCAGTACTTC
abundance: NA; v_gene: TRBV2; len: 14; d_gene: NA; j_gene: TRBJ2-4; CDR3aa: CASSDGRSRDIQYF; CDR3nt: TGTGCCAGCAGTGATGGCAGGTCGAGGGACATTCAGTACTTC
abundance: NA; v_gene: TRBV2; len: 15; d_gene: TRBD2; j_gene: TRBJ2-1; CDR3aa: CASSELAGVADEQFF; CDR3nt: TGTGCCAGCAGTGAACTGGCGGGAGTAGCCGATGAGCAGTTCTTC
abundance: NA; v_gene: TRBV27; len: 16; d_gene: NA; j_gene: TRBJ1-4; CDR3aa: CASSPLAGARNEKLFF; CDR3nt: TGTGCCAGCAGTCCTCTGGCAGGGGCTAGGAATGAAAAACTGTTTTTT
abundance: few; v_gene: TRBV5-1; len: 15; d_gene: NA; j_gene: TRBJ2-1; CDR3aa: CASSLALGGTNEQFF; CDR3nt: TGCGCCAGCAGCTTGGCCTTAGGGGGTACGAATGAGCAGTTCTTC
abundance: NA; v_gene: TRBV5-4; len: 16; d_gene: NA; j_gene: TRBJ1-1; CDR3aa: CASSNGQRTMNTEAFF; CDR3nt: TGTGCCAGCAGCAACGGACAGAGGACGATGAACACTGAAGCTTTCTTT
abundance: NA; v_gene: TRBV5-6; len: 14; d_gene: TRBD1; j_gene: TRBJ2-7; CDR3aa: CASSLGQGAYEQYF; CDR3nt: TGTGCCAGCAGCTTGGGGCAGGGGGCTTACGAGCAGTACTTC
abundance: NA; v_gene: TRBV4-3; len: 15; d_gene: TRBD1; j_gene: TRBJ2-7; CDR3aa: CASSRSTGGPYEQYF; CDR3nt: TGCGCCAGCAGCCGTTCGACAGGGGGCCCCTACGAGCAGTACTTC
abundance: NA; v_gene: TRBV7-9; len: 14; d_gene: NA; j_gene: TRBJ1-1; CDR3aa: CASSPTGTYTEAFF; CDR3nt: TGTGCCAGCAGCCCGACCGGGACATATACTGAAGCTTTCTTT
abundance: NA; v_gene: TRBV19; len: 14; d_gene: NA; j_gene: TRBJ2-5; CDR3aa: CASSITWEKETQYF; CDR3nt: TGTGCCAGTAGTATCACCTGGGAGAAAGAGACCCAGTACTTC
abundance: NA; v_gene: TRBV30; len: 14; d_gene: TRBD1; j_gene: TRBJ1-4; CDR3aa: CAWNRQGTNEKLFF; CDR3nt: TGTGCCTGGAATAGACAGGGAACTAATGAAAAACTGTTTTTT
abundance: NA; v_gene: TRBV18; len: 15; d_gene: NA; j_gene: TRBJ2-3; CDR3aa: CASSPLTEITDTQYF; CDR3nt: TGTGCCAGCTCACCACTTACGGAGATCACAGATACGCAGTATTTT
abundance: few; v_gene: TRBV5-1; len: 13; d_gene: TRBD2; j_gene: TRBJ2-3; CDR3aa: CASGPKGGDTQYF; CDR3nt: TGCGCCAGCGGACCTAAGGGAGGGGATACGCAGTATTTT
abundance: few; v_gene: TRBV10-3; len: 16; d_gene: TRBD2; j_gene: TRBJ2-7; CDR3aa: CAISQRLAGVSYEQYF; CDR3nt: TGTGCCATCAGTCAGAGACTAGCGGGAGTCTCCTACGAGCAGTACTTC
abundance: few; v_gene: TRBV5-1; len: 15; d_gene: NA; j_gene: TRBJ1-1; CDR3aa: CASSGTGSGDTEAFF; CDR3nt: TGCGCCAGCAGCGGAACAGGGAGTGGCGACACTGAAGCTTTCTTT
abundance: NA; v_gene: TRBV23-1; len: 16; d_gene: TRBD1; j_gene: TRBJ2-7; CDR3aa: CASSQSSDRAGYEQYF; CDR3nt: TGCGCCAGCAGTCAATCCTCGGACAGGGCGGGGTACGAGCAGTACTTC
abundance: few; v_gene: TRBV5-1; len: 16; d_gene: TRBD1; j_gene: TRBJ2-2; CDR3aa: CASSPRTGGATGELFF; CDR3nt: TGCGCCAGCAGCCCCCGGACAGGGGGTGCCACCGGGGAGCTGTTTTTT
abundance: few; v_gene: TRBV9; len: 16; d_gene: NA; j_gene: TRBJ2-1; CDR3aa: CASSVDAGLYPNEQFF; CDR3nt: TGTGCCAGCAGCGTAGATGCAGGACTATACCCCAATGAGCAGTTCTTC
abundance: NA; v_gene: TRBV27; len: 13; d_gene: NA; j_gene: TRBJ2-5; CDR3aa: CAIMPVTNETQYF; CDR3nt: TGTGCCATCATGCCGGTAACTAATGAGACCCAGTACTTC
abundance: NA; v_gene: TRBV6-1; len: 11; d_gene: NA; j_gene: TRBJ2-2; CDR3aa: CASRQTGELFF; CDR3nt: TGTGCCAGCAGGCAGACCGGGGAGCTGTTTTTT